These 26 T cell receptor beta chains were all obtained from the same sample, sequenced in a study of cytomegalovirus exposure and HLA in healthy donors. The primer mix had 60 Vbeta and 13 Jbeta primers. Using immunoSEQ multiplex PCR, the repertoire was profiled, and TCRdb retains in-frame clones only, with some absent. The repertoire holds around 110,000 clones, 79% seen once, with over 3.5% in the top ten. Input material: PBMCs. Receptor source: a man aged 25 to 40 in good health and CMV-seropositive.

This chain links TRBV9 with TRBJ2-5; TRBD1 agrees at 7 bases. Trimming at V came to 0 bases and at J to 4 bases, leaving 3 bases not matched to a gene. Germline-derived CDR1 and CDR2 are SGDLS and YYNGEE. This CDR3 has 14 residues. CDR3 nucleotide sequence: TGTGCCAGCAGCGTAGATCCAGGGGGAGAGACCCAGTACTTC. This sequence encodes CASSVDPGGETQYF.

The chain employs TRBV19 and TRBJ2-1, with D unclear. Per the germline V gene, CDR1 is LNHDA and CDR2 is SQIVND (reference sequence). This CDR3 has 13 residues. Trimming cost V 8 bases and J 0 bases, with 8 bases left between them. The CDR3 region has the DNA TGTGCCAGTGAGGCCCACTCCTACAATGAGCAGTTCTTC. This codes for CASEAHSYNEQFF.

This clone was seen a handful of times. The chain links TRBV7-2 to TRBJ2-3; TRBD1 might be the D (5 bases). The CDR3 has 14 amino acids. V shed 0 bases and J shed 1 base, with 5 bases lying between them. CDR1 and CDR2 (germline): SGHTA, FQGNSA. CDR3 loop: CASSLARGTDTQYF. CDR3 DNA: TGTGCCAGCAGCTTAGCCAGGGGCACAGATACGCAGTATTTT.

As regards this clone: Other DNA sequences in the same sample also yield this CDR3. The chain employs TRBV18 and TRBJ2-7; D might be TRBD2 (6 bases). Germline CDR1 is KGHSH and CDR2 is LQKENI. CDR3 length: 16 amino acids. V lost 1 base to trimming and J lost 0 bases, with 13 bases between them. CDR3 region: CASSPRPQRVSYEQYF. In DNA form, the CDR3 reads TGTGCCAGCTCACCACGACCCCAGCGGGTCTCCTACGAGCAGTACTTC. Full variable domain (outside the CDR3, taken from reference TRBV18 and TRBJ2-7): NAGVMQNPRHLVRRRGQEARLRCSPMKGHSHVYWYRQLPEEGLKFMVYLQKENIIDESGMPKERFSAEFPKEGPSILRIQQVVRGDSAAYFCASSPRPQRVSYEQYFGPGTRLTVT.

J is TRBJ2-3 and V is TRBV27; the D is unclear. The CDR3 sequence is 15 residues long. Germline V gene lookup returns CDR1 MNHEY and CDR2 SMNVEV (reference sequence). The V gene lost 0 bases and the J gene lost 0 bases, with 7 bases spanning the gap. CDR3 protein: CASSLSVRSTDTQYF. As DNA, the CDR3 is TGTGCCAGCAGTTTATCCGTACGGAGCACAGATACGCAGTATTTT.

V usage is TRBV7-9 and J usage is TRBJ2-2, with 7 nucleotides matching TRBD1. V was pared by 6 bases and J by 3 bases, with 4 bases of the junction left unmatched. This CDR3 is 14 amino acids long. Germline V CDR1 and CDR2: SEHNR, FQNEAQ (reference sequence). CDR3 nucleotide sequence: TGTGCCAGCAGTTCCGGGACAGACACCGGGGAGCTGTTTTTT. The encoded protein is CASSSGTDTGELFF.

The chain links TRBV2 to TRBJ2-2, with unresolved D. This CDR3 has 14 residues. CDR1 SNHLY and CDR2 FYNNEI come from the germline V gene. Trimming stripped 6 bases from V and 1 base from J, with 9 bases between. The CDR3 nucleotides are TGTGCCAGCAGGGTGGAGAAGAACACCGGGGAGCTGTTTTTT. This encodes CASRVEKNTGELFF.

The CDR3 loop is CASSLTFRTGVTDTQYF. In DNA, the CDR3 is TGTGCCAGCAGCTTAACGTTCCGGACAGGGGTTACAGATACGCAGTATTTT. The chain has TRBV7-2 and TRBJ2-3, with 9 bases lining up with TRBD1. Germline loops: CDR1 SGHTA, CDR2 FQGNSA. V shed 2 bases, J shed 3 bases, and the junction held 9 bases outside the gene matches. The CDR3 has 17 residues.

This clone was counted a single time. V is TRBV27 and J is TRBJ2-5; 7 bases fit TRBD2. Germline loops: CDR1 MNHEY, CDR2 SMNVEV (reference sequence). With 5 bases clipped from V and 1 base from J, the junction kept 4 bases outside the gene matches. There are 14 residues in the CDR3. The CDR3 DNA is TGTGCCAGCAGTCAAACTAGCGTCCAAGAGACCCAGTACTTC. It translates to CASSQTSVQETQYF.

J is TRBJ2-2 and V is TRBV19; D is perhaps TRBD2 (6 bases). The germline CDR1 and CDR2 sequences are LNHDA and SQIVND (reference sequence). The CDR3 is 15 amino acids. The V end lost 5 bases, the J end lost 0 bases, and 10 bases lay between the germline ends. CDR3 sequence (DNA): TGTGCCAGTAGTGTGGGACTCGCGAACACCGGGGAGCTGTTTTTT. This gives the protein CASSVGLANTGELFF.

This chain joins TRBV4-2 and TRBJ1-3; 8 bases match TRBD1. Germline CDR1 LGHNA, CDR2 YNFKEQ. The CDR3 is made up of 15 amino acids. J was trimmed by 8 bases and V by 0 bases; bases with no gene match: 6. Here the CDR3 DNA reads TGTGCCAGCAGCCAAGATCGGCAGGGGGCAGACACCATATATTTT. Its translation: CASSQDRQGADTIYF.

This clone has just one count. This rearrangement joins TRBV30 to TRBJ2-5; possibly TRBD1 for D (6 bases). V was shortened by 3 bases and J by 2 bases, with 16 bases between the two germline ends. The germline V gene encodes CDR1 GTSNPN and CDR2 SVGIG (reference sequence). The CDR3 length is 15 residues. This chain's CDR3 is CAWSPPGTLQETQYF. The CDR3 DNA reads TGTGCCTGGAGCCCACCCGGGACACTTCAAGAGACCCAGTACTTC.

The V and J genes are TRBV13 and TRBJ2-3; 12 nucleotides agree with TRBD2. Germline lookup yields CDR1 PRHDT and CDR2 FYEKMQ (reference sequence). The V and J ends lost 5 bases and 1 base, in that order; junction bases with no gene match: 7. The CDR3 consists of 17 residues. The CDR3 sequence: CASSTRLAGVGTDTQYF. Here the CDR3 DNA reads TGTGCCAGCAGCACCAGACTAGCGGGAGTGGGCACAGATACGCAGTATTTT.

This sequence joins TRBV6-5 and TRBJ2-7; 10 bases fit TRBD2. V shed 5 bases and J 13 bases; nucleotides not matched to a gene: 5. There are 11 residues in the CDR3. Germline CDR1 and CDR2: MNHEY and SVGAGI. For the CDR3, the DNA is TGTGCCAGCAGTCACGGACTAGCGGTTTACTTC. Protein sequence: CASSHGLAVYF.

The rearrangement links TRBV6-1 to TRBJ2-5; a possible D gene is TRBD2 (6 bases). The J call could be wrong; TRBJ2-7 is a better fit for the DNA end. There are 14 residues in the CDR3. CDR1 is MNHNS and CDR2 is SASEGT in the germline V gene. The CDR3 loop reads CASSDWGDPYEQYF. CDR3 in DNA: TGTGCCAGCAGTGATTGGGGGGACCCTTACGAGCAGTACTTC.

The V call is TRBV15, the J call TRBJ2-7; the D gene is possibly TRBD1 (6 bases). The CDR3 length is 15 residues. Germline V CDR1 and CDR2: LNHNV, YYDKDF (reference sequence). The V and J ends lost 0 bases and 3 bases respectively, with 12 bases between them. The CDR3 sequence is CATSRDLGASYEQYF. Here the CDR3 DNA reads TGTGCCACCAGCAGAGATTTGGGGGCTAGCTACGAGCAGTACTTC.

The chain is built from TRBV5-1 and TRBJ2-2; D is perhaps TRBD2 (5 bases). The CDR3 is 13 amino acids. V was cut by 2 bases and J by 4 bases, with 6 bases left in between. In germline, CDR1 is SGHRS, CDR2 YFSETQ. CDR3 sequence reads: CASSFRGTGELFF. CDR3 DNA sequence: TGCGCCAGCAGCTTCCGGGGCACCGGGGAGCTGTTTTTT.

V usage is TRBV9 and J usage is TRBJ2-1; weak D call: TRBD1 (5 bases). V was shortened by 3 bases and J by 13 bases, with 20 bases between the two germline ends. Germline V gene lookup returns CDR1 SGDLS and CDR2 YYNGEE. The CDR3 loop spans 14 amino acids. CDR3 loop: CASSEGPLVWPQFF. The CDR3 DNA is TGTGCCAGCAGCGAGGGGCCCCTTGTGTGGCCCCAGTTCTTC.

The chain couples TRBV11-2 to TRBJ2-7, with TRBD2 identical over 9 bases. Germline assignment: CDR1 SGHAT and CDR2 FQNNGV. V was pared by 1 base and J by 3 bases, with 4 bases of the junction left unmatched. There are 15 residues in the CDR3. The CDR3 protein is CASSLVAGVNYEQYF. CDR3 DNA: TGTGCCAGCAGCTTAGTAGCGGGGGTAAACTACGAGCAGTACTTC.

This chain uses TRBV6-6 with TRBJ1-2, with TRBD1 matching 9 bases. Germline CDR1 MNHNY, CDR2 SVGAGI (reference sequence). V lost 4 bases and J lost 4; bases outside the gene matches: 10. This CDR3 is 16 amino acids long. The CDR3 DNA follows: TGTGCCAGCAGTTCAAACGGGGGACAGGGTGCCTATGGCTACACCTTC. This gives the protein CASSSNGGQGAYGYTF.

This chain links TRBV28 with TRBJ1-5; no clear D. V lost 8 bases, J lost 0 bases, and 8 bases lay in between. The CDR3 consists of 13 residues. Germline V CDR1 and CDR2: MDHEN, SYDVKM. CDR3 sequence reads: CASGGNSNQPQHF. In DNA, the CDR3 is TGTGCCAGCGGAGGCAATAGCAATCAGCCCCAGCATTTT.

The table lists this clone with a count of one. The V call is TRBV9, the J call TRBJ2-1; D unresolved. The CDR3 consists of 13 residues. V was pared by 0 bases and J by 7 bases, with 8 bases between. Germline V lookup: CDR1 SGDLS, CDR2 YYNGEE. The DNA for the CDR3 is TGTGCCAGCAGCGTAGATCGGGTAAATGAGCAGTTCTTC. Translating it yields CASSVDRVNEQFF.

The CDR3 coding sequence is TGCGCCAGCAGCTTAAATAGCGGGAGTCAGTATAGTGAGCAGTTCTTC. This encodes CASSLNSGSQYSEQFF. The chain employs TRBV5-1 and TRBJ2-1; 9 bases map to TRBD2. The CDR3 is 16 amino acids. The V and J ends lost 2 bases and 9 bases, in that order; junction bases with no gene match: 12. CDR1 is SGHRS, CDR2 YFSETQ, per germline.

This clone was counted only a few times. V and J are TRBV4-2 and TRBJ2-3, with 7 bases aligning to TRBD2. The V gene end was trimmed by 0 bases and the J gene end by 4 bases; junction bases not matched to a gene: 16. The CDR3 consists of 19 residues. Germline V gene lookup returns CDR1 LGHNA and CDR2 YNFKEQ. The CDR3 nucleotides read TGTGCCAGCAGCCAAGAATGGAACCCAACGGCGGGAGTCCCAGATACGCAGTATTTT. It yields the protein CASSQEWNPTAGVPDTQYF.

V usage is TRBV27 and J usage is TRBJ2-7; 9 bases line up with TRBD1. This CDR3 region has 15 residues. J was trimmed by 6 bases and V by 5 bases; bases with no gene match: 11. Germline loops: CDR1 MNHEY, CDR2 SMNVEV (reference sequence). CDR3 sequence: CASSLVTGGWGEQYF. For the CDR3, the DNA is TGTGCCAGCAGTCTCGTGACAGGGGGATGGGGCGAGCAGTACTTC.

As regards this clone: Other DNA variants within this sample encode the same CDR3. V gene TRBV19 combines with J gene TRBJ2-7; D is undetermined. CDR1 and CDR2 from the germline V gene are LNHDA and SQIVND (reference sequence). There are 12 residues in the CDR3. With 5 bases removed from V and 7 bases from J, the gap between germline ends came to 12 bases. This CDR3 reads CASSFLAGEQYF. CDR3 coding DNA: TGTGCCAGTAGTTTCTTAGCCGGGGAGCAGTACTTC.